These 19 T cell receptor beta chains came from one sample sequenced in a study of memory CD4+ T cells and cytomegalovirus serostatus (dated by TCRdb to between 2018 and 2021). Receptors were amplified or captured by the immunoSEQ multiplex PCR assay. Entries here come from immuneACCESS through TCRdb and include only in-frame sequences with V and J called. Some clones fail to appear in such tables; in the studies checked, an unresolved V gene covers under half of the shortfall, and the cause of the remainder is unknown. The sample contains some 73,000 clones, roughly 80% of them found a single time. The biggest ten clones account for roughly 2.6% of the sample. A FACSAria II was used to sort memory CD4+ T cells, defined as single viable CD3+CD4+CD8-CD45RO+ cells. Material: memory CD4+ T cells from blood. The receptor set was obtained from an adult in good health and CMV-seropositive.

The V and J genes are TRBV6-7 and TRBJ2-1, with 8 bases fitting TRBD2. TRBV6-7 is an open reading frame, and its role is uncertain. The CDR3 is 15 residues long. Trimming took 4 bases from V and 6 from J; bases not matched to a gene: 8. CDR3 bases: TGTGCCAGCAGTTCCGGGACTAGAACCCGCAATGAGCAGTTCTTC. Amino acid sequence: CASSSGTRTRNEQFF.

The chain employs TRBV10-1 and TRBJ1-5; D call uncertain. Germline-derived CDR1 and CDR2 are WNHNN and SYGVQD (reference sequence). The V end was cut by 6 bases, the J end by 0 bases, with 15 bases between. CDR3 size: 16 residues. The CDR3 sequence is CASSGRWQVSNQPQHF. The CDR3 DNA reads TGCGCCAGCAGCGGAAGGTGGCAGGTTAGCAATCAGCCCCAGCATTTT.

The chain uses TRBV2 and TRBJ1-5; perhaps TRBD1 as D (6 bases). V was trimmed by 6 bases and J by 0 bases, leaving 9 bases between them. The CDR3 length is 14 residues. Germline V gives CDR1 SNHLY, CDR2 FYNNEI. The CDR3 coding sequence is TGTGCCAGCAGAACAGGGATTAGCAATCAGCCCCAGCATTTT. Amino acids: CASRTGISNQPQHF.

The chain combines TRBV30 with TRBJ1-5, with TRBD1 identical over 7 bases. J gave up 6 bases and V 5 bases, and 10 bases lay outside the gene matches. In germline, CDR1 is GTSNPN, CDR2 SVGIG (reference sequence). This CDR3 region has 14 residues. The CDR3 nucleotides are TGTGCCTGGGTAGAACAGGGGAGGGGTCAGCCCCAGCATTTT. Translated, it gives CAWVEQGRGQPQHF.

The chain has TRBV10-3 and TRBJ1-2; 8 positions match TRBD1. The germline V gene encodes CDR1 ENHRY and CDR2 SYGVKD. This CDR3 has 15 residues. V dropped 6 bases and J dropped 6; count of bases not matched to a gene: 12. The DNA for the CDR3 is TGTGCCATCAGCCTGGACAGGGTTCCACGTAATGGCTACACCTTC. It yields the protein CAISLDRVPRNGYTF.

This clone has only one observation. The J gene is TRBJ1-1, the V gene TRBV5-1, with a weak D call TRBD1 (5 bases). The ends were cut back, 2 bases at V and 1 base at J, with 24 bases in the middle. From germline, CDR1 is SGHRS and CDR2 YFSETQ. CDR3 length: 19 amino acids. The CDR3 sequence is CASSLKWEREGRGNTEAFF. The DNA for the CDR3 is TGCGCCAGCAGCTTAAAGTGGGAGCGGGAGGGGAGGGGGAACACTGAAGCTTTCTTT.

This clone was detected a few times. The V gene is TRBV11-3, the J gene TRBJ1-1, with D uncertain. V lost 4 bases and J lost 7, with 13 bases in between. The CDR3 length is 13 residues. CDR1 and CDR2 (germline): SGHNT, YENEEA. Here the CDR3 DNA reads TGTGCCAGCAGCTCCCCCCGGGTGTTTGAAGCTTTCTTT. Amino acid sequence: CASSSPRVFEAFF.

CDR3 amino acids: CASSIHRGEETQYF. CDR3 nucleotide sequence: TGTGCCAGCAGCATTCACAGGGGGGAGGAGACCCAGTACTTC. The chain uses TRBV7-9 and TRBJ2-5; 8 bases are a match to TRBD1. The CDR3 contains 14 residues. Germline V gives CDR1 SEHNR, CDR2 FQNEAQ (reference sequence). V lost 5 bases, J lost 5 bases, and 7 bases stayed unmatched.

V and J are TRBV9 and TRBJ2-5, with D unclear. The CDR3 covers 12 residues. The V end lost 4 bases, the J end lost 7 bases, and 11 bases lay between the germline ends. Per germline, CDR1 SGDLS and CDR2 YYNGEE. The CDR3 here is CASSRLVGTQYF. Here the CDR3 DNA reads TGTGCCAGCAGCCGTCTGGTCGGGACCCAGTACTTC.

The rearrangement joins TRBV5-6 to TRBJ2-3, with TRBD2 identical over 10 bases. Germline V gene lookup returns CDR1 SGHDT and CDR2 YYEEEE. This CDR3 contains 16 residues. V was clipped by 2 bases and J by 3 bases; unmatched bases: 6. CDR3 protein: CASSFLSTSGTDTQYF. CDR3 sequence (DNA): TGTGCCAGCAGCTTCCTCTCGACTAGCGGGACAGATACGCAGTATTTT.

V usage is TRBV7-7 and J usage is TRBJ2-1, with TRBD2 matching over 9 bases. Looked up from germline, CDR1 is SSHAT and CDR2 is FNYEAQ (reference sequence). V lost 2 bases and J lost 10; bases outside the gene matches: 9. The CDR3 length is 15 residues. The CDR3 is CASSLSAGGSGEQFF. The CDR3 DNA reads TGTGCCAGCAGCTTATCAGCGGGAGGCTCCGGGGAGCAGTTCTTC.

This chain joins TRBV29-1 and TRBJ2-7, with 9 bases matching TRBD1. In germline, CDR1 is SQVTM, CDR2 ANQGSEA. CDR3 length: 14 amino acids. V gave up 6 bases and J gave up 5 bases; unmatched junction bases: 11. DNA of the CDR3: TGCAGCGTGGCCGGACAGGGGAGTTCCGACGAGCAGTACTTC. Translating gives CSVAGQGSSDEQYF.

The chain has TRBV9 and TRBJ2-5; 9 nucleotides align to TRBD2. The V and J ends lost 3 bases and 0 bases, in that order; junction bases with no gene match: 6. This CDR3 is built from 16 residues. Germline V gene lookup returns CDR1 SGDLS and CDR2 YYNGEE. Here the CDR3 reads CASSARLAGYQETQYF. Here the CDR3 DNA reads TGTGCCAGCAGCGCCCGCCTAGCGGGGTACCAAGAGACCCAGTACTTC.

J is TRBJ1-5 and V is TRBV5-6; D ambiguous. The V gene's germline CDR1 is SGHDT and CDR2 YYEEEE. The CDR3 is made up of 15 amino acids. V shed 4 bases and J shed 6 bases, with 17 bases lying between them. Here the CDR3 DNA reads TGTGCCAGCAGCCAAATGCGTGGGGTACTTCAGCCCCAGCATTTT. It is translated as CASSQMRGVLQPQHF.

This clone was detected once. The rearrangement uses TRBV2 and TRBJ1-5; D not certain. The CDR3 spans 13 residues. Between the trimmed V and J ends, which lost 2 bases and 6 bases, there was a span of 8 bases. Germline V gene sequence: CDR1 SNHLY, CDR2 FYNNEI. The CDR3: CASSERAPQPQHF. The CDR3 nucleotides read TGTGCCAGCAGTGAAAGGGCGCCTCAGCCCCAGCATTTT.

Concerning this clone itself: With a much larger clone just one base away, this may be a read error. This sample includes further DNA sequences coding for the same CDR3. V usage is TRBV5-6 and J usage is TRBJ2-5, with unresolved D. This CDR3 has 11 residues. V lost 4 bases, J lost 2 bases, and 3 bases lay in between. Germline CDR1 is SGHDT and CDR2 is YYEEEE. CDR3 sequence (DNA): TGTGCCAGCAGCCTACAAGAGACCCAGTACTTC. Translation gives CASSLQETQYF.

This chain uses TRBV11-3 with TRBJ1-1; D is uncertain. CDR3 length equals 15 residues. Germline CDR1 SGHNT, CDR2 YENEEA. Trimming cost V 4 bases and J 8 bases, with 20 bases left between them. CDR3 in amino acids: CASSSSPWAGLEAFF. CDR3 coding DNA: TGTGCCAGCAGCTCCTCCCCCTGGGCTGGACTCGAAGCTTTCTTT.

The chain carries TRBV11-2 and TRBJ2-1, with 7 positions matching TRBD1. This CDR3 is built from 14 residues. V lost 5 bases, J lost 6 bases, and 7 bases stayed unmatched. CDR1 is SGHAT, CDR2 FQNNGV, per germline. The DNA of the CDR3 is TGTGCCAGCAGCCCGAACAGGGGTCGCAATGAGCAGTTCTTC. Residues: CASSPNRGRNEQFF.

The chain carries TRBV29-1 and TRBJ2-3; D perhaps matches TRBD2 (5 bases). V was shortened by 0 bases and J by 2 bases, with 12 bases between the two germline ends. Germline CDR1 reads SQVTM; CDR2 reads ANQGSEA. The CDR3 extends over 15 amino acids. The CDR3 nucleotides are TGCAGCGTTGAAGATCCCACTAGATTCACAGATACGCAGTATTTT. Amino acids: CSVEDPTRFTDTQYF.